These 32 T cell receptor beta chains came from one sample sequenced in a study of blood T cell repertoires in COVID-19. Profiled with immunoSEQ multiplex PCR; TCRdb holds only in-frame clones, not every one. The sample lists 250,000 to 300,000 clones; about 88% were seen once. Sequencing was carried out using PBMCs or T cells enriched from blood (not recorded which). Receptors originate from a woman in her 50s who had been exposed to COVID-19.

J is TRBJ1-5 and V is TRBV6-1, with D uncertain. Germline CDR1 and CDR2: MNHNS and SASEGT. The CDR3 sequence is 15 residues long. Between the trimmed V and J ends, which lost 2 bases and 3 bases, there was a span of 11 bases. Here the CDR3 reads CASSEQYSLNQPQHF. The CDR3 coding sequence is TGTGCCAGCAGTGAACAATACAGCCTCAATCAGCCCCAGCATTTT.

The chain uses TRBV9 and TRBJ1-2, with D possibly matching TRBD1 (5 bases). The CDR3 extends over 15 amino acids. Looked up from germline, CDR1 is SGDLS and CDR2 is YYNGEE. Trimming stripped 3 bases from V and 1 base from J, with 13 bases between. The CDR3 DNA reads TGTGCCAGCAGCGGTACGATAGACAGTAACTATGGCTACACCTTC. Protein sequence: CASSGTIDSNYGYTF.

As DNA, the CDR3 is TGTGCCAGCAGCTATGGACAGGGAAAGAGGAATGAGCAGTTCTTC. It is translated as CASSYGQGKRNEQFF. The chain recombines TRBV7-8 with TRBJ2-1, with TRBD1 matching 8 bases. The CDR3 consists of 15 residues. V shed 4 bases, J shed 7 bases, and the junction held 9 bases outside the gene matches. The germline CDR1 and CDR2 sequences are SGHVS and FQNEAQ.

The chain links TRBV6-1 to TRBJ1-5; possible D gene TRBD1, 5 bases. This CDR3 comprises 14 residues. V was shortened by 4 bases and J by 5 bases, with 12 bases between the two germline ends. Per germline, CDR1 MNHNS and CDR2 SASEGT. This CDR3 is CASSGAGRDQPQHF. The CDR3 DNA is TGTGCCAGCAGTGGAGCAGGGAGAGATCAGCCCCAGCATTTT.

Worth noting for this clone: The same CDR3 arises from other DNA sequences in this sample as well. The chain joins TRBV12-3 or TRBV12-4 to TRBJ2-2; no definite D call. Trimming pared 6 bases from V and 7 bases from J, leaving 9 bases between. The CDR3 runs to 12 residues. The chain's CDR3 is CASSLSVGELFF. Written as DNA, the CDR3 is TGTGCCAGCAGCCTCAGCGTCGGGGAGCTGTTTTTT.

This sequence joins TRBV12-3 or TRBV12-4 and TRBJ1-6; no definite D call. The CDR3 runs to 12 residues. Trimming removed 4 bases at V and 7 bases at J, with 5 bases between. The CDR3 DNA is TGTGCCAGCAGTTCGGAGAATTCACCCCTCCACTTT. It encodes CASSSENSPLHF.

This clone was detected only a few times. The chain recombines TRBV4-2 with TRBJ1-1, with unresolved D. The CDR3 contains 13 residues. The germline V and J ends were trimmed by 0 bases and 0 bases, with 2 bases remaining between them. The V gene's germline CDR1 is LGHNA and CDR2 YNFKEQ. The CDR3 sequence is CASSQDMNTEAFF. In nucleotides, the CDR3 is TGTGCCAGCAGCCAAGATATGAACACTGAAGCTTTCTTT.

The V gene is TRBV5-6, the J gene TRBJ1-6, with 10 nucleotides matching TRBD1. The CDR3 covers 17 residues. In germline, CDR1 is SGHDT, CDR2 YYEEEE. The V gene end was trimmed by 0 bases and the J gene end by 5 bases; junction bases not matched to a gene: 5. The CDR3 nucleotides are TGTGCCAGCAGCTTGGCTATTGGGACAGGGGATAATTCACCCCTCCACTTT. Encoded protein: CASSLAIGTGDNSPLHF.

The gene calls are TRBV6-5 and TRBJ2-1; 10 bases match TRBD1. Germline values: CDR1 MNHEY, CDR2 SVGAGI. The CDR3 covers 14 residues. Trimming cost V 6 bases and J 9 bases; bases outside gene matches: 8. This CDR3 is CASRRDRGRSEQFF. In DNA, the CDR3 is TGTGCCAGCAGAAGGGACAGGGGAAGGAGTGAGCAGTTCTTC.

This clone was seen only once. V is TRBV5-1 and J is TRBJ1-1, with D possibly TRBD1 on 5 matching bases. V lost 5 bases and J lost 2, with 13 bases in between. The CDR3 contains 14 residues. Germline CDR1 SGHRS, CDR2 YFSETQ. CDR3 residues: CASRLDSANTEAFF. DNA of the CDR3: TGCGCCAGCAGGTTAGACAGTGCAAACACTGAAGCTTTCTTT.

V usage is TRBV7-9 and J usage is TRBJ1-2; TRBD1 agrees at 7 bases. Trimming took 5 bases from V and 4 from J; bases not matched to a gene: 4. Germline-derived CDR1 and CDR2 are SEHNR and FQNEAQ (reference sequence). The CDR3 spans 13 residues. CDR3 coding DNA: TGTGCCAGCAGCCCTGGGACAGTCTATGGCTACACCTTC. It translates to CASSPGTVYGYTF.

A single count supports this clone. V is TRBV18 and J is TRBJ1-1; tentatively, D is TRBD1 (5 bases). Germline V CDR1 and CDR2: KGHSH, LQKENI. V was trimmed by 3 bases and J by 4 bases, leaving 9 bases between them. The CDR3 contains 13 residues. The CDR3 sequence is CASSPRQGTEAFF. CDR3 DNA sequence: TGTGCCAGCTCACCTCGGCAGGGCACTGAAGCTTTCTTT.

The rearrangement uses TRBV11-3 and TRBJ2-5, with 8 bases identical to TRBD2. With 1 base clipped from V and 0 bases from J, the junction kept 10 bases outside the gene matches. This CDR3 comprises 18 residues. The germline gives CDR1 SGHNT, CDR2 YENEEA. The DNA for the CDR3 is TGTGCCAGCAGCTTAGGAGGAGGCCGGGGGGGCAACCAAGAGACCCAGTACTTC. Protein product: CASSLGGGRGGNQETQYF.

This chain links TRBV7-2 with TRBJ1-2, with no clear D. V lost 2 bases, J lost 0 bases, and 16 bases lay in between. Germline CDR1 SGHTA, CDR2 FQGNSA. This CDR3 has 17 residues. The CDR3 protein is CASSLMFATMTNYGYTF. CDR3 DNA sequence: TGTGCCAGCAGCTTAATGTTCGCGACAATGACTAACTATGGCTACACCTTC.

Only one count was recorded for this clone. The chain uses TRBV5-8 and TRBJ2-2; 11 bases match TRBD2. V lost 4 bases, J lost 4 bases, and 6 bases stayed unmatched. The CDR3 is 16 residues long. Per germline, CDR1 SGHTS and CDR2 YDEGEE. CDR3 DNA: TGTGCCAGCAGCGTTGGGACTAGCGGTATCACCGGGGAGCTGTTTTTT. Protein: CASSVGTSGITGELFF.

The V call is TRBV6-5, the J call TRBJ2-2; the D gene is possibly TRBD2 (6 bases). Germline V gene sequence: CDR1 MNHEY, CDR2 SVGAGI. Trimming stripped 0 bases from V and 5 bases from J, with 13 bases between. The CDR3 covers 16 residues. The CDR3 DNA reads TGTGCCAGCAGTTACTCTTCGGGGGAGTGGACCGGGGAGCTGTTTTTT. It is translated as CASSYSSGEWTGELFF.

This clone was picked up a small number of times. J is TRBJ1-6 and V is TRBV4-2; 9 nucleotides align to TRBD1. Germline CDR1 and CDR2: LGHNA and YNFKEQ. Germline trimming cut 0 bases from V and 8 bases from J; bases unmatched to any gene: 2. The CDR3 spans 15 residues. CDR3: CASSQDTGGDSPLHF. The CDR3, as DNA: TGTGCCAGCAGCCAAGACACAGGGGGCGATTCACCCCTCCACTTT.

The chain links TRBV24-1 to TRBJ1-5, with TRBD1 matching over 10 bases. The V segment lost 9 bases and the J segment 5 bases; nucleotides outside the gene matches: 6. CDR3 length equals 14 residues. From germline, CDR1 is KGHDR and CDR2 SFDVKD. CDR3 in amino acids: CATSGTGVDQPQHF. The CDR3 region has the DNA TGTGCCACCTCCGGGACAGGGGTCGATCAGCCCCAGCATTTT.

The chain couples TRBV7-9 to TRBJ2-1; the match to TRBD2 covers 9 bases. The CDR3 is 17 amino acids. The trim removed 5 bases at V and 2 bases at J, leaving 10 bases unmatched. The germline gives CDR1 SEHNR, CDR2 FQNEAQ (reference sequence). The CDR3 region is CASSRVMSGGTYNEQFF. CDR3 DNA sequence: TGTGCCAGCAGCCGAGTTATGAGCGGGGGGACCTACAATGAGCAGTTCTTC.

About this clone itself: Additional DNA sequences in this sample encode the identical CDR3. J is TRBJ2-7 and V is TRBV7-6, with 9 positions matching TRBD1. Per germline, CDR1 SGHVS and CDR2 FNYEAQ. The CDR3 is 14 residues long. V dropped 6 bases and J dropped 4; count of bases not matched to a gene: 7. The CDR3 region is CASSLGGQGYEQYF. Written as DNA, the CDR3 is TGTGCCAGCAGTCTAGGGGGACAGGGATACGAGCAGTACTTC.

The chain carries TRBV2 and TRBJ1-1; 7 nucleotides align to TRBD1. The CDR3 extends over 13 amino acids. Germline CDR1 reads SNHLY; CDR2 reads FYNNEI. V dropped 2 bases and J dropped 5; count of bases not matched to a gene: 2. In DNA, the CDR3 is TGTGCCAGCAGTGAACAGGGGGGAACTGAAGCTTTCTTT. Encoded protein: CASSEQGGTEAFF.

This clone was observed once. The chain carries TRBV13 and TRBJ2-1, with a possible D match to TRBD1 (5 bases). Trimming cost V 5 bases and J 4 bases, with 12 bases left between them. CDR3 length: 14 residues. From germline, CDR1 is PRHDT and CDR2 FYEKMQ (reference sequence). The CDR3 is CASSHGADYNEQFF. The CDR3 DNA is TGTGCCAGCAGCCATGGGGCTGATTACAATGAGCAGTTCTTC.

The chain uses TRBV19 and TRBJ1-1, with D perhaps matching TRBD1 (5 bases). The CDR3 extends over 13 amino acids. The ends were cut back, 3 bases at V and 5 bases at J, with 10 bases in the middle. Germline CDR1 and CDR2: LNHDA and SQIVND (reference sequence). CDR3 amino acids: CASSISGLTEAFF. The DNA of the CDR3 is TGTGCCAGTAGTATTTCGGGACTGACTGAAGCTTTCTTT.

The genes are TRBV27 and TRBJ2-7; tentatively, D is TRBD1 (6 bases). CDR1 and CDR2 (germline): MNHEY, SMNVEV (reference sequence). The CDR3 loop spans 13 amino acids. The V end was cut by 2 bases, the J end by 4 bases, with 9 bases between. CDR3 region: CASSLRTEYEQYF. The CDR3 DNA follows: TGTGCCAGCAGTTTACGGACAGAGTACGAGCAGTACTTC.

The chain recombines TRBV30 with TRBJ2-7, with unresolved D. Germline lookup yields CDR1 GTSNPN and CDR2 SVGIG (reference sequence). The V end was cut by 3 bases, the J end by 6 bases, with 12 bases between. This CDR3 spans 12 amino acids. The CDR3 here is CAWSPAGLEQYF. The CDR3 DNA follows: TGTGCCTGGAGCCCCGCTGGCCTCGAGCAGTACTTC. The full variable domain, its missing parts supplied by reference TRBV30 and TRBJ2-7, is SQTIHQWPATLVQPVGSPLSLECTVEGTSNPNLYWYRQAAGRGLQLLFYSVGIGQISSEVPQNLSASRPQDRQFILSSKKLLLSDSGFYLCAWSPAGLEQYFGPGTRLTVT.

The rearrangement links TRBV5-1 to TRBJ1-6; 7 bases line up with TRBD1. Germline assignment: CDR1 SGHRS and CDR2 YFSETQ. CDR3 length: 13 amino acids. V shed 6 bases, J shed 9 bases, and the junction held 6 bases outside the gene matches. The CDR3 sequence: CASTRDSRSPLHF. The DNA of the CDR3 is TGCGCCAGCACCAGGGACAGCCGTTCACCCCTCCACTTT.

This clone was counted a single time. This sequence joins TRBV5-4 and TRBJ2-7, with no clear D. Looked up from germline, CDR1 is SGHNT and CDR2 is YYREEE (reference sequence). The CDR3 spans 12 residues. V dropped 0 bases and J dropped 5 bases, with 6 bases sitting between them. CDR3 in DNA: TGTGCCAGCAGCTTGGTGGGCAACGAGCAGTACTTC. Translating gives CASSLVGNEQYF. The entire variable domain, with the rest obtained from reference TRBV5-4 and TRBJ2-7, is as follows: ETGVTQSPTHLIKTRGQQVTLRCSSQSGHNTVSWYQQALGQGPQFIFQYYREEENGRGNFPPRFSGLQFPNYSSELNVNALELDDSALYLCASSLVGNEQYFGPGTRLTVT.

This sequence joins TRBV5-4 and TRBJ1-1; no reliable D call. The V end was cut by 0 bases, the J end by 2 bases, with 11 bases between. CDR1 is SGHNT and CDR2 is YYREEE in the germline V gene (reference sequence). The CDR3 spans 15 residues. The CDR3 region has the DNA TGTGCCAGCAGCTTGGGAGTAGGAGCTAACACTGAAGCTTTCTTT. Protein: CASSLGVGANTEAFF.

The chain couples TRBV5-1 to TRBJ2-1; possible D gene TRBD2, 5 bases. Per the germline V gene, CDR1 is SGHRS and CDR2 is YFSETQ. This CDR3 is built from 13 residues. V was trimmed by 4 bases and J by 7 bases, leaving 12 bases between them. CDR3 nucleotides: TGCGCCAGCAGCCATACCAGACTAAATGAGCAGTTCTTC. Translated: CASSHTRLNEQFF.

The gene calls are TRBV6-5 and TRBJ2-1; 9 bases line up with TRBD2. V shed 2 bases, J shed 9 bases, and the junction held 11 bases outside the gene matches. This CDR3 has 16 amino acids. CDR1 is MNHEY and CDR2 is SVGAGI in the germline V gene. CDR3 in amino acids: CASSYRRGGGAVEQFF. In DNA, the CDR3 is TGTGCCAGCAGTTACAGACGGGGCGGGGGGGCCGTTGAGCAGTTCTTC.

This chain connects TRBV11-2 to TRBJ2-4; D uncertain. The CDR3 totals 12 residues. V was shortened by 5 bases and J by 3 bases, with 5 bases between the two germline ends. The germline V gene has CDR1 SGHAT and CDR2 FQNNGV. The CDR3 here is CASSLGKNIQYF. CDR3 bases: TGTGCCAGCAGCCTCGGCAAAAACATTCAGTACTTC.

The chain uses TRBV28 and TRBJ1-2; 7 positions agree with TRBD1. CDR1 is MDHEN and CDR2 is SYDVKM in the germline V gene. CDR3 length: 14 amino acids. The J segment lost 5 bases and the V segment lost 4 bases, leaving 7 bases of the junction unmatched. In DNA form, the CDR3 reads TGTGCCAGCAGTTCCGGGACAGTCCAGTATGGCTACACCTTC. It translates to CASSSGTVQYGYTF.